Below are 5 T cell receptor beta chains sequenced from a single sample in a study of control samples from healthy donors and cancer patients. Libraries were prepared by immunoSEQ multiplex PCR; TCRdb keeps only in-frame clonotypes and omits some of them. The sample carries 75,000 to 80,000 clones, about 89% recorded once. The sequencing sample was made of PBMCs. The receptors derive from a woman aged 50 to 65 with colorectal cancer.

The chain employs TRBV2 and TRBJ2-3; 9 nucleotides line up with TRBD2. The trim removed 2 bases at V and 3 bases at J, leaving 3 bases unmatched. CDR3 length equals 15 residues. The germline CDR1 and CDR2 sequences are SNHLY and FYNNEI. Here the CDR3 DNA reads TGTGCCAGCAGTGAAAGGCGGGGGGGAACAGATACGCAGTATTTT. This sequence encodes CASSERRGGTDTQYF.

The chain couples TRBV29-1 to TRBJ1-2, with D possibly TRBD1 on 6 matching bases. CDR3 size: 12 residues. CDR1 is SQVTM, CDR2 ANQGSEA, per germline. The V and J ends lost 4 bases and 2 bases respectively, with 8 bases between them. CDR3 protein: CSVGTDNYGYTF. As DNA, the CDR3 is TGCAGCGTTGGGACAGACAACTATGGCTACACCTTC.

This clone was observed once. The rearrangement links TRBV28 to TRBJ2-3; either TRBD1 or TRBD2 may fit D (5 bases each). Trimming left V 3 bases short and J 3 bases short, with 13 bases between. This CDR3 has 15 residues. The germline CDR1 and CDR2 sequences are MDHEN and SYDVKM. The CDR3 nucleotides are TGTGCCAGCAGTTTCTCGGGGCTGTCGACAGATACGCAGTATTTT. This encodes CASSFSGLSTDTQYF.

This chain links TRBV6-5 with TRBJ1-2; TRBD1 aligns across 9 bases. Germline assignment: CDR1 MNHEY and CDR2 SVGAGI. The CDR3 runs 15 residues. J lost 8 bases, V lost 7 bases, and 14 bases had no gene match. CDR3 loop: CASIIHPGQGGGYTF. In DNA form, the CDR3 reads TGTGCCAGCATCATCCACCCGGGACAGGGAGGCGGCTACACCTTC.

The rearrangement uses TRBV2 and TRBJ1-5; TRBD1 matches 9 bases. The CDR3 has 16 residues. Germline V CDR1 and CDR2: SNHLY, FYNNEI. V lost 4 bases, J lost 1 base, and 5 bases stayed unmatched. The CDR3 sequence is CASSGGGTGSNQPQHF. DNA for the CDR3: TGTGCCAGCAGTGGTGGGGGGACAGGGAGCAATCAGCCCCAGCATTTT.